What follows describes a single TCR beta chain. The antigen is not known. TCRdb keeps only in-frame clones here, not all; method: immunoSEQ multiplex PCR. The sample consists of 150,000 to 250,000 clones, about 81% of them appearing once. These data originate in a study of cytomegalovirus exposure and HLA in healthy donors. Study-wide points: The classifier was said to identify cytomegalovirus status with high specificity and sensitivity. It was confirmed in vitro that a few of the CMV-associated chains were specific for CMV antigens.

The V gene end was trimmed by 1 base and the J gene end by 0 bases; junction bases not matched to a gene: 5. CDR3 size: 18 residues. CDR1 and CDR2 from the germline V gene are SEHNR and FQNEAQ (reference sequence). The genes are TRBV7-9 and TRBJ2-1; 11 nucleotides align to TRBD2. What was sequenced was PBMCs. The receptor comes from a woman younger than 45 in good health and CMV-seronegative. The CDR3 DNA reads as TGTGCCAGCAGCTTAGGACTAGCGGGGACGAGCTCCTACAATGAGCAGTTCTTC. Amino acids: CASSLGLAGTSSYNEQFF. Looking up the rest from reference TRBV7-9 and TRBJ2-1 gives the full variable domain: DTGVSQNPRHKITKRGQNVTFRCDPISEHNRLYWYRQTLGQGPEFLTYFQNEAQLEKSRLLSDRFSAERPKGSFSTLEIQRTEQGDSAMYLCASSLGLAGTSSYNEQFFGPGTRLTVL.